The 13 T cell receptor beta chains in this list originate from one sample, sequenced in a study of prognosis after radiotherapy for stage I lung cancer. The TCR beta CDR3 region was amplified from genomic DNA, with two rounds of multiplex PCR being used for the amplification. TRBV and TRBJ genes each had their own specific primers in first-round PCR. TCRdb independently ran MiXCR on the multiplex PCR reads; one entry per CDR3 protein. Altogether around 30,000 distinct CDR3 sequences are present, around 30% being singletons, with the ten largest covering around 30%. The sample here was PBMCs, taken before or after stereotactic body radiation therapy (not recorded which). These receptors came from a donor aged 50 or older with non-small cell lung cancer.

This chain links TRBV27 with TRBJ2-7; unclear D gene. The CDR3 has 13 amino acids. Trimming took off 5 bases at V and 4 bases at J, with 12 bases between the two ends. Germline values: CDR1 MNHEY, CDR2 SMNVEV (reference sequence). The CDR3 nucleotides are TGTGCCAGCAGTAGCAGCTCCCTGTACGAGCAGTACTTC. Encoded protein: CASSSSSLYEQYF.

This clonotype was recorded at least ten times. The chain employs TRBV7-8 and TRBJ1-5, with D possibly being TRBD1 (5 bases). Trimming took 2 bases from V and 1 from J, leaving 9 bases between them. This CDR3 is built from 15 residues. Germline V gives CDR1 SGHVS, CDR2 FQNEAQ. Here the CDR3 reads CASSLWGESNQPQHF. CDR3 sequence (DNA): TGTGCCAGCAGCTTATGGGGGGAGAGCAATCAGCCCCAGCATTTT.

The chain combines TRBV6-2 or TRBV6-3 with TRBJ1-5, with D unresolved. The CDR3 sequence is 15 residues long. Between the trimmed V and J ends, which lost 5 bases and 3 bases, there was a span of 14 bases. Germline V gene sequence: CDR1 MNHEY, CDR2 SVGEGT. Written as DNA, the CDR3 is TGTGCCAGCAGTGTTTCTGGCGGCTACAATCAGCCCCAGCATTTT. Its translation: CASSVSGGYNQPQHF.

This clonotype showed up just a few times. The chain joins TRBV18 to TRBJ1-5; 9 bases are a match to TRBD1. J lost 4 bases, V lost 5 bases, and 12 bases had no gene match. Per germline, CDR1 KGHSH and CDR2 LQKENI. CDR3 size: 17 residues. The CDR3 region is CASSEYRDRVGNQPQHF. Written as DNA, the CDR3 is TGTGCCAGCTCAGAGTACCGGGACAGGGTCGGGAATCAGCCCCAGCATTTT.

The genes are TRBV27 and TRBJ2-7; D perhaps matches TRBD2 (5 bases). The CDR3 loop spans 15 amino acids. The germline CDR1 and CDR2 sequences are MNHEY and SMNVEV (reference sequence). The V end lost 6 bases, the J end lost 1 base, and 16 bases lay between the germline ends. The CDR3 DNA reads TGTGCCAGCAGCTTCTTCGGGAAGGGATCCTACGAGCAGTACTTC. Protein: CASSFFGKGSYEQYF.

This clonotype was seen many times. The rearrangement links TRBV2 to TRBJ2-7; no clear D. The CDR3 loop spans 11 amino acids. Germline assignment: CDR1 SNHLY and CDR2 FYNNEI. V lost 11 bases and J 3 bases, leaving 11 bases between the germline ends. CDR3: CACDLNYEQYF. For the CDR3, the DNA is TGTGCCTGTGACTTAAACTACGAGCAGTACTTC.

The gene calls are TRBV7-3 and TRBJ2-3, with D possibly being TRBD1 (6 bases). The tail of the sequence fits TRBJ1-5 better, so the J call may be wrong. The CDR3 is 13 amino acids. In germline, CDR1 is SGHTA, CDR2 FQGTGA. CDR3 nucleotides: TGTGCCAGCAGCTTGGCAGGGGAAGATACGCAGCATTTT. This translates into CASSLAGEDTQHF.

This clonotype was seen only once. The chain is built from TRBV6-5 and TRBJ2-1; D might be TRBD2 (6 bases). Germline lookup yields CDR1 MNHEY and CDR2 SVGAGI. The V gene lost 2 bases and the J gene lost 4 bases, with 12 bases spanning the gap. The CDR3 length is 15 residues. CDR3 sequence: CASSYEDYRYNEQFF. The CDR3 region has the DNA TGTGCCAGCAGTTACGAGGACTACCGGTACAATGAGCAGTTCTTC.

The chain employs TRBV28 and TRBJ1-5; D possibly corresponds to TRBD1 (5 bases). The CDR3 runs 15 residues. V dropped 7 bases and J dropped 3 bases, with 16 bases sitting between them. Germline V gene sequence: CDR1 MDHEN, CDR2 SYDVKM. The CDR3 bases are TGTGCCAGCACCCATCGGGGGGTATCCAATCAGCCCCAGCATTTT. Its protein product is CASTHRGVSNQPQHF.

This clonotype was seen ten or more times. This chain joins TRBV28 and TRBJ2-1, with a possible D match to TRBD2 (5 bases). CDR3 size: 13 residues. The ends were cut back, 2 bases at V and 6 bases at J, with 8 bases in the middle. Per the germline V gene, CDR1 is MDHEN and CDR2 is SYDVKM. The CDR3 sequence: CASSLLAGNEQFF. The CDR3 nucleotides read TGTGCCAGCAGTTTACTAGCTGGCAATGAGCAGTTCTTC.

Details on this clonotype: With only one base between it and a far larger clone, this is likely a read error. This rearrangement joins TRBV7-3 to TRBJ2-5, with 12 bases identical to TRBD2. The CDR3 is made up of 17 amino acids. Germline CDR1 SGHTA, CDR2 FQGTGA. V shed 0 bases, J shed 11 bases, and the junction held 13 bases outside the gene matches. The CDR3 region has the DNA TGTGCCAGCAGCTTAACGGGGGGACTAGCGGGCTACAATGAGCAGTACTTC. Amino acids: CASSLTGGLAGYNEQYF.

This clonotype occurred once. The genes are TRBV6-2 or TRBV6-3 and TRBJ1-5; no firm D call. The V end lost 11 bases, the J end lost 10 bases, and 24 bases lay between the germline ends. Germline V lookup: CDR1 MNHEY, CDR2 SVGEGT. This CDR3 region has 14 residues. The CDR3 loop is CAARGRQVQHPQHF. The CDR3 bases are TGTGCCGCCCGCGGGAGGCAGGTGCAACATCCCCAGCATTTT.

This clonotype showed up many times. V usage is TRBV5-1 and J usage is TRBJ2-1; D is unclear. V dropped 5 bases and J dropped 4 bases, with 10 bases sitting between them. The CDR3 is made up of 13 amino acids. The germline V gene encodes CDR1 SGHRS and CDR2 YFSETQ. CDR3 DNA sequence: TGCGCCAGCAGAAATACCTTTTACAATGAGCAGTTCTTC. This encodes CASRNTFYNEQFF.